This T cell receptor beta chain was sequenced for a study of shared clonotypes between healthy human individuals. TCRdb's table, derived via immunoSEQ multiplex PCR, lists solely in-frame clones and lacks some. The data contain 2 million to 2.5 million clones, about 94% of them singletons. The CDR3 length is 14 residues. This clonotype was sampled from a man younger than 35 in good health. The chain couples TRBV21-1 to TRBJ1-5. TRBV21-1 is given as a pseudogene. The material sequenced was naive CD4+ T cells sorted from blood. Subset noted: CD45RA+ positively selected. CDR3 DNA: TGTGCCAGAAAAAGGGGGGGTAGCAATCAGCCCCAGCATTTT. It specifies CARKRGGSNQPQHF.